A single sample gave rise to the 21 T cell receptor beta chains below, sequenced in a study of OX40 agonist ivuxolimab in advanced cancers. The method was immunoSEQ multiplex PCR; TCRdb's version includes in-frame clones alone and lacks a portion of them. Of just under 55,000 clones in the sample, around 80% were seen once. Specimen: CD4+ or CD8+ T cells sorted from blood, collected in a trial of the OX40 agonist ivuxolimab. The source is an adult with an advanced solid tumor such as melanoma, head and neck, liver or kidney cancer.

The rearrangement joins TRBV4-1 to TRBJ2-1; D ambiguous. Germline CDR1 MGHRA, CDR2 YSYEKL. The CDR3 is 14 residues long. V was clipped by 0 bases and J by 0 bases, with 3 bases between them. CDR3 sequence reads: CASSQDPSYNEQFF. CDR3 nucleotides: TGCGCCAGCAGCCAAGATCCCTCCTACAATGAGCAGTTCTTC.

This clone was observed a few times. The chain has TRBV27 and TRBJ1-1; no clear D. Between the trimmed V and J ends, which lost 5 bases and 1 base, there was a span of 8 bases. The CDR3 sequence is 13 residues long. Germline values: CDR1 MNHEY, CDR2 SMNVEV (reference sequence). The CDR3 nucleotides read TGTGCCAGCAGTGCAACGAGGAACACTGAAGCTTTCTTT. It translates to CASSATRNTEAFF.

The genes are TRBV19 and TRBJ1-5; the D gene is possibly TRBD1 (5 bases). Germline CDR1 and CDR2: LNHDA and SQIVND (reference sequence). Trimming left V 1 base short and J 10 bases short, with 8 bases between. The CDR3 runs 12 residues. The CDR3 nucleotides read TGTGCCAGTAGTATAGTTCAGGGCCCCCAGCATTTT. Encoded protein: CASSIVQGPQHF.

The rearrangement uses TRBV7-9 and TRBJ1-1; 7 positions agree with TRBD1. Germline V gene data show CDR1 as SEHNR and CDR2 as FQNEAQ (reference sequence). The CDR3 contains 13 residues. Trimming removed 5 bases from V and 4 bases from J; junction bases left unmatched: 4. The CDR3 spells CASSGGTATEAFF. The CDR3 nucleotides are TGTGCCAGCAGCGGGGGGACAGCCACTGAAGCTTTCTTT.

The chain has TRBV10-1 and TRBJ2-5; TRBD1 agrees at 9 bases. This CDR3 has 13 residues. CDR1 is WNHNN, CDR2 SYGVQD, per germline (reference sequence). CDR3 sequence reads: CARTGGGRETQYF. Written as DNA, the CDR3 is TGCGCTCGTACAGGGGGCGGTCGAGAGACCCAGTACTTC.

The rearrangement links TRBV7-2 to TRBJ2-2; weak D call: TRBD1 (6 bases). This CDR3 is built from 14 residues. Germline-derived CDR1 and CDR2 are SGHTA and FQGNSA. V lost 4 bases, J lost 3 bases, and 9 bases lay in between. DNA of the CDR3: TGTGCCAGCAGCTCCTACAGGGACACCGGGGAGCTGTTTTTT. Its protein is CASSSYRDTGELFF.

In this sample, this clone turned up once. The J gene is TRBJ1-1, the V gene TRBV6-1, with unresolved D. CDR3 length: 15 amino acids. Per germline, CDR1 MNHNS and CDR2 SASEGT. Trimming stripped 10 bases from V and 4 bases from J, with 22 bases between. The chain's CDR3 is CAIRTLGVRFTEAFF. The DNA for the CDR3 is TGTGCCATCCGTACCCTCGGGGTAAGATTCACTGAAGCTTTCTTT.

The genes are TRBV7-2 and TRBJ1-5, with TRBD1 as a possible D gene (5 bases). The germline V gene has CDR1 SGHTA and CDR2 FQGNSA. The CDR3 is 15 amino acids. Deletions cut 1 base from V and 6 bases from J, with 13 bases between. CDR3 in DNA: TGTGCCAGCAGCTTAGGGGCATCGGGGGGTCAGCCCCAGCATTTT. This sequence encodes CASSLGASGGQPQHF.

The chain recombines TRBV7-9 with TRBJ1-3; no definite D call. In germline, CDR1 is SEHNR, CDR2 FQNEAQ (reference sequence). CDR3 length equals 16 residues. V lost 0 bases, J lost 4 bases, and 13 bases lay in between. The CDR3 loop is CASSLARKGEGNTIYF. CDR3 coding DNA: TGTGCCAGCAGCTTAGCGAGGAAGGGAGAGGGAAACACCATATATTTT.

V gene TRBV5-1 combines with J gene TRBJ1-1; D is possibly TRBD1 (6 bases). In germline, CDR1 is SGHRS, CDR2 YFSETQ. This CDR3 spans 15 amino acids. V was clipped by 4 bases and J by 1 base, with 14 bases between them. The CDR3 loop reads CASSATGMGNTEAFF. The CDR3 DNA reads TGCGCCAGCAGCGCTACAGGGATGGGGAACACTGAAGCTTTCTTT.

The chain uses TRBV7-2 and TRBJ1-6, with D unclear. V was shortened by 1 base and J by 7 bases, with 11 bases between the two germline ends. Germline-derived CDR1 and CDR2 are SGHTA and FQGNSA. The CDR3 length is 15 residues. The chain's CDR3 is CASSLERATNSPLHF. CDR3 DNA sequence: TGTGCCAGCAGCTTAGAAAGGGCTACGAATTCACCCCTCCACTTT.

The chain combines TRBV2 with TRBJ2-5, with TRBD1 matching over 8 bases. The V gene's germline CDR1 is SNHLY and CDR2 FYNNEI. The CDR3 spans 13 residues. Trimming cost V 4 bases and J 13 bases; bases outside gene matches: 11. The CDR3 protein is CASSGQGALLTYF. CDR3 in DNA: TGTGCCAGCAGTGGGCAGGGGGCGCTTCTAACGTACTTC.

The V and J genes are TRBV4-1 and TRBJ1-5; D possibly corresponds to TRBD1 (5 bases). Germline-derived CDR1 and CDR2 are MGHRA and YSYEKL. Trimming shortened V by 4 bases and J by 0 bases, and 7 bases separated the two germline ends. This CDR3 region has 14 residues. CDR3 DNA: TGCGCCAGCAGCCGGGGGGATAGCAATCAGCCCCAGCATTTT. Residues: CASSRGDSNQPQHF.

The rearrangement links TRBV6-6 to TRBJ1-1; D remains ambiguous. Trimming stripped 8 bases from V and 5 bases from J, with 18 bases between. This CDR3 has 14 residues. Germline-derived CDR1 and CDR2 are MNHNY and SVGAGI (reference sequence). CDR3 nucleotides: TGTGCCAGCCACCTCTCAGGAGAGGGAACTGAAGCTTTCTTT. Translation gives CASHLSGEGTEAFF.

The V call is TRBV7-2, the J call TRBJ1-1; D is possibly TRBD1 (5 bases). Germline CDR1 and CDR2: SGHTA and FQGNSA. V lost 5 bases and J 3 bases, leaving 13 bases between the germline ends. This CDR3 spans 14 amino acids. CDR3: CASSPRGTYTEAFF. CDR3 sequence (DNA): TGTGCCAGCAGCCCCCGGGGGACCTACACTGAAGCTTTCTTT.

This chain uses TRBV27 with TRBJ2-1, with TRBD2 matching over 11 bases. The CDR3 consists of 15 residues. CDR1 is MNHEY, CDR2 SMNVEV, per germline (reference sequence). The V segment lost 3 bases and the J segment 7 bases; nucleotides outside the gene matches: 5. Here the CDR3 reads CASSFLAGGLNEQFF. The DNA for the CDR3 is TGTGCCAGCAGTTTTCTAGCGGGAGGCCTGAATGAGCAGTTCTTC.

The chain links TRBV19 to TRBJ2-5, with 10 bases matching TRBD1. From germline, CDR1 is LNHDA and CDR2 SQIVND (reference sequence). This CDR3 is 15 amino acids long. With V trimmed by 1 base and J by 5 bases, 4 bases remained unmatched. CDR3 sequence: CASSIAGQGKETQYF. DNA for the CDR3: TGTGCCAGTAGTATAGCGGGACAGGGGAAGGAGACCCAGTACTTC.

The chain has TRBV25-1 and TRBJ2-7; D unclear. Germline V gene lookup returns CDR1 MGHDK and CDR2 SYGVNS. V was trimmed by 2 bases and J by 2 bases, leaving 10 bases between them. The CDR3 runs to 14 residues. In DNA form, the CDR3 reads TGTGCCAGCAGTGAACCGGGCGGAGCCTACGAGCAGTACTTC. Protein: CASSEPGGAYEQYF.

This CDR3 is CASSDGRGDSPLHF. CDR3 sequence (DNA): TGTGCCAGCAGTGATGGACGGGGGGATTCACCCCTCCACTTT. The V call is TRBV2, the J call TRBJ1-6; TRBD1 might be the D (5 bases). Germline CDR1 is SNHLY and CDR2 is FYNNEI. Trimming removed 3 bases from V and 8 bases from J, with 11 bases in between. The CDR3 loop spans 14 amino acids.

The V gene is TRBV9, the J gene TRBJ1-2; 7 bases agree with TRBD1. Germline CDR1 reads SGDLS; CDR2 reads YYNGEE. V lost 4 bases, J lost 4 bases, and 16 bases stayed unmatched. The CDR3 spans 17 residues. The CDR3 DNA reads TGTGCCAGCAGCCCAATAGGTAGGACAGGACCCCTCTATGGCTACACCTTC. It yields the protein CASSPIGRTGPLYGYTF.

V and J are TRBV6-5 and TRBJ1-1; D is unresolved. V was clipped by 4 bases and J by 1 base, with 7 bases between them. The germline gives CDR1 MNHEY, CDR2 SVGAGI. The CDR3 sequence is 13 residues long. CDR3 loop: CASSLGRNTEAFF. The CDR3 DNA reads as TGTGCCAGCAGTTTAGGGAGGAACACTGAAGCTTTCTTT.